Presented here are 5 T cell receptor beta chains from one specimen sequenced in a study of cytomegalovirus exposure and HLA in healthy donors. Libraries were prepared by immunoSEQ multiplex PCR; TCRdb keeps only in-frame clonotypes and omits some of them. The sample holds under 80,000 clones, approximately 93% seen once. The sequenced sample was PBMCs. The receptors were sampled from a woman aged 18 to 35 in good health and CMV-seropositive.

V gene TRBV6-1 combines with J gene TRBJ2-1; the match to TRBD2 covers 8 bases. Trimming took 5 bases from V and 10 from J; bases not matched to a gene: 13. The CDR3 length is 15 residues. CDR1 is MNHNS, CDR2 SASEGT, per germline. CDR3 sequence (DNA): TGTGCCAGCAGTATTCTCTCCGGGGGGGGGCTCGAGCAGTTCTTC. This sequence encodes CASSILSGGGLEQFF.

A word on this clone: One junction end disagrees with the germline gene, perhaps due to a read error. The V and J genes are TRBV7-9 and TRBJ2-2, with 10 bases identical to TRBD2. From germline, CDR1 is SEHNR and CDR2 FQNEAQ (reference sequence). The CDR3 covers 14 residues. The CDR3 spells CASSVAGGSGELFF. The CDR3 nucleotides are TGTGCCAGCAGCGTAGCGGGAGGATCCGGGGAGCTGTTTTTT.

The V gene is TRBV5-1, the J gene TRBJ1-3; TRBD1 is a possible D gene (5 bases). Trimming stripped 3 bases from V and 4 bases from J, with 14 bases between. The CDR3 is made up of 15 amino acids. The germline V gene encodes CDR1 SGHRS and CDR2 YFSETQ. CDR3 residues: CASSSAGGEGNTIYF. CDR3 nucleotides: TGCGCCAGCAGCTCCGCCGGGGGTGAAGGAAACACCATATATTTT.

The count of this clone is one. This chain links TRBV28 with TRBJ1-1, with D perhaps TRBD1 (6 bases). Germline-derived CDR1 and CDR2 are MDHEN and SYDVKM. Trimming left V 5 bases short and J 1 base short, with 17 bases between. The CDR3 length is 16 residues. The CDR3 protein is CASSPSGDTPNTEAFF. The CDR3 bases are TGTGCCAGCAGTCCCTCCGGGGACACCCCGAACACTGAAGCTTTCTTT. Full variable domain (outside the CDR3, taken from reference TRBV28 and TRBJ1-1): DVKVTQSSRYLVKRTGEKVFLECVQDMDHENMFWYRQDPGLGLRLIYFSYDVKMKEKGDIPEGYSVSREKKERFSLILESASTNQTSMYLCASSPSGDTPNTEAFFGQGTRLTVV.

The chain carries TRBV19 and TRBJ2-5; 11 nucleotides align to TRBD2. The length of the CDR3 is 17 residues. Trimming took 4 bases from V and 5 from J; bases not matched to a gene: 12. The germline gives CDR1 LNHDA, CDR2 SQIVND (reference sequence). In DNA, the CDR3 is TGTGCCAGTAGTACCAGGGTAGCGGGGGGGCCGCGGGAGACCCAGTACTTC. Translated, it gives CASSTRVAGGPRETQYF. The variable domain in full, with the rest retrieved from reference TRBV19 and TRBJ2-5, is DGGITQSPKYLFRKEGQNVTLSCEQNLNHDAMYWYRQDPGQGLRLIYYSQIVNDFQKGDIAEGYSVSREKKESFPLTVTSAQKNPTAFYLCASSTRVAGGPRETQYFGPGTRLLVL.